This T cell receptor (beta chain) was profiled in a study of T cell changes during pregnancy in multiple sclerosis. The CDR3 consists of 15 residues. Germline lookup yields CDR1 SGHTA and CDR2 FQGNSA. V lost 5 bases to trimming and J lost 2 bases, with 12 bases between them. Assay used: immunoSEQ multiplex PCR; TCRdb lists only in-frame clones, some missing. In the table there are about 69,000 clones, 90% to 95% of which are singletons. The rearrangement links TRBV7-2 to TRBJ2-2; D unresolved. The sequencing used CD4+ T cells from peripheral blood mononuclear cells, collected in the third trimester of pregnancy. The TCR comes from a female donor in good health, enrolled as a control in a pregnancy study. CDR3 sequence: CASSSTGLNTGELFF. The CDR3 DNA reads as TGTGCCAGCAGCAGCACTGGTTTAAACACCGGGGAGCTGTTTTTT. The whole variable domain, filled in from reference TRBV7-2 and TRBJ2-2, reads GAGVSQSPSNKVTEKGKDVELRCDPISGHTALYWYRQSLGQGLEFLIYFQGNSAPDKSGLPSDRFSAERTGGSVSTLTIQRTQQEDSAVYLCASSSTGLNTGELFFGEGSRLTVL.